The following is a TCR beta chain sequence with its context. Its antigen remains unidentified. With a much larger clone just one base away, this may be a read error. This entry belongs to a study of read filtering for tumor transcriptome and immune sequencing. Study details: Among patients, some 17 were male and 14 female, aged roughly 45 to 90 (mean about 71).

Study results and limitations: Sorted CD138-negative bone marrow cells were not purified T cells. Correlation between methods rose after single-read clonotypes were removed.

This library used about 400 ng RNA and molecular barcoded adaptors spanning alpha/delta and beta/gamma chains. In TCRdb, the reads were re-called with MiXCR into one record per CDR3 protein. Among approximately 150,000 distinct CDR3 sequences listed, about 13% were seen once. The CDR3 is 13 amino acids. Germline V gene lookup returns CDR1 GTSNPN and CDR2 SVGIG (reference sequence). The sequenced sample was a population of CD138-negative cells sorted from bone marrow. The chain links TRBV30 to TRBJ1-1; TRBD1 might be the D (5 bases). The receptor's source is a donor at least 40 years old with multiple myeloma. The chain's CDR3 is CARSGGLNTEAFF. In DNA form, the CDR3 reads TGTGCCCGGAGTGGGGGACTGAACACTGAAGCTTTCTTT.